The T cell receptor beta chain under discussion was sequenced for a study of naive and memory T cell subsets. Whole blood, 2 to 2.5 ml, came from adult healthy volunteers. The germline V gene has CDR1 SGHKS and CDR2 YYEKEE (reference sequence). The CDR3 sequence is 14 residues long. V lost 0 bases, J lost 5 bases, and 11 bases lay in between. Blood and skin TCR RNA was reverse transcribed with alpha and beta constant primers. TCRdb reprocessed the 5' RACE reads with MiXCR, giving one entry per CDR3 protein. Of over 20,000 distinct CDR3 sequences in the sample, roughly 25% are singletons; the top ten hold around 1.9%. This clonotype was seen a handful of times.

J is TRBJ1-1 and V is TRBV5-5; a possible D gene is TRBD1 (5 bases). This sequence was found in a female donor in good health. CDR3 amino acids: CASSLGDRGTEAFF. CDR3 DNA: TGTGCCAGCAGCTTGGGTGACAGAGGGACTGAAGCTTTCTTT.